This T cell receptor (beta chain) was captured by sequencing in a study of cytomegalovirus exposure and HLA in healthy donors. Study-wide points: The majority of TCR sequences were rare, yet some public TCRs appeared in many donors. Later analysis placed DRB1 highest and HLA-C lowest in TCR association rates, which differed by HLA locus.

The CDR3 contains 14 residues. Germline CDR1 is SNHLY and CDR2 is FYNNEI. Losses at the gene ends were 7 bases for V and 3 bases for J; bases not matched to a gene: 5. In regard to this clone: The target antigen is unknown.

PCR was performed using 60 Vbeta and 13 Jbeta primers. Sequencing used immunoSEQ multiplex PCR; TCRdb keeps in-frame clones, though not all of them. Found here are 200,000 or so clones, approximately 82% of them singletons; the top ten hold 0.63%. This clonotype was obtained from a man in his late teens or twenties in good health and CMV-seronegative. The chain couples TRBV2 to TRBJ2-7, with 11 bases lining up with TRBD1. The sample consisted of PBMCs. In DNA, the CDR3 is TGTGCCAGCAACCCGGGACAGGGGGGCTACGAGCAGTACTTC. The encoded protein is CASNPGQGGYEQYF.